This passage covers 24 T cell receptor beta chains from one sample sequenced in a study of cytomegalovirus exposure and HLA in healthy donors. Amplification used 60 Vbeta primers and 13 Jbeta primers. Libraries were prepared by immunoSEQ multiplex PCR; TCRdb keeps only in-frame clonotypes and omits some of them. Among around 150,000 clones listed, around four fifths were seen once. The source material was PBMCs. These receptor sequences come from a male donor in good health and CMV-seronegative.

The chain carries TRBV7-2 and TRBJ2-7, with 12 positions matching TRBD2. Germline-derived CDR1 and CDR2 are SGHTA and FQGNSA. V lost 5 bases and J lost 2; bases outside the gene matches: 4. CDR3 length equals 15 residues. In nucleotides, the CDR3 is TGTGCCAGCAGCGTCCTAGCGGGAGGGCCCTACGAGCAGTACTTC. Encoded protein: CASSVLAGGPYEQYF.

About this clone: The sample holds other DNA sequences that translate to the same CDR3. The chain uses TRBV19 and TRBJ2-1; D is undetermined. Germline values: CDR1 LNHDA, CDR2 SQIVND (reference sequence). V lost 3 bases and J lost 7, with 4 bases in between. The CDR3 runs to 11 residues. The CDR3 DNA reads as TGTGCCAGTAGTATCCGGAATGAGCAGTTCTTC. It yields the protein CASSIRNEQFF.

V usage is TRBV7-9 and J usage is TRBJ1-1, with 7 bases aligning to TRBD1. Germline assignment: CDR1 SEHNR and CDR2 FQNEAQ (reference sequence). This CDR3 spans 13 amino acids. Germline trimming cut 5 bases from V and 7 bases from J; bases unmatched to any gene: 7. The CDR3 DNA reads TGTGCCAGCAGCACGGGACAGTTTTTTGAAGCTTTCTTT. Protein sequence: CASSTGQFFEAFF. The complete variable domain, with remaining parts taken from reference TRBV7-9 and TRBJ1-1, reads DTGVSQNPRHKITKRGQNVTFRCDPISEHNRLYWYRQTLGQGPEFLTYFQNEAQLEKSRLLSDRFSAERPKGSFSTLEIQRTEQGDSAMYLCASSTGQFFEAFFGQGTRLTVV.

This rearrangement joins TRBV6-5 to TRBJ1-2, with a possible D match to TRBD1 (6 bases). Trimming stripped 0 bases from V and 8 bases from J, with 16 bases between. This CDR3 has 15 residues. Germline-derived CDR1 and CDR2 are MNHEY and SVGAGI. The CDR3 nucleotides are TGTGCCAGCAGTTACTCATCAGGGGCCTTCTGGGGCTACACCTTC. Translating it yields CASSYSSGAFWGYTF.

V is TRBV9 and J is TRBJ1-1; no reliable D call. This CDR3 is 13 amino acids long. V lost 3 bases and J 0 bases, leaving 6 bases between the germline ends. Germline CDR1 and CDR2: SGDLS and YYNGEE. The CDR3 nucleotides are TGTGCCAGCAGCGCCTACTTGAACACTGAAGCTTTCTTT. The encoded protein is CASSAYLNTEAFF.

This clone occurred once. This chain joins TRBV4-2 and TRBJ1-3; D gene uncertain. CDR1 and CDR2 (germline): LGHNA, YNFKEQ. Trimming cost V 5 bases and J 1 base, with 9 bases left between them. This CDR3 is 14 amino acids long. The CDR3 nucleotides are TGTGCCAGCAGCTCCCGGGAGTCTGGAAACACCATATATTTT. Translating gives CASSSRESGNTIYF.

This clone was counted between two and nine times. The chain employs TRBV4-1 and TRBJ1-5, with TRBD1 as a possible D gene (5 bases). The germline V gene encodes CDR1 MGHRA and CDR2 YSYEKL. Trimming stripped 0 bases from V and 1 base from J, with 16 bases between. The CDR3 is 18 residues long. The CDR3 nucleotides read TGCGCCAGCAGCCAAGATAAACAGGCCATCGGGAGCAATCAGCCCCAGCATTTT. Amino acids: CASSQDKQAIGSNQPQHF.

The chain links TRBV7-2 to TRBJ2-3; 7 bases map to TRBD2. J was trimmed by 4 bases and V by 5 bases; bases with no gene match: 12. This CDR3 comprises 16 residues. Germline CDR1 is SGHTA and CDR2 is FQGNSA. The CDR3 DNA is TGTGCCAGCAGCGACCGGGTGGCGGGAGTCTCAGATACGCAGTATTTT. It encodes CASSDRVAGVSDTQYF.

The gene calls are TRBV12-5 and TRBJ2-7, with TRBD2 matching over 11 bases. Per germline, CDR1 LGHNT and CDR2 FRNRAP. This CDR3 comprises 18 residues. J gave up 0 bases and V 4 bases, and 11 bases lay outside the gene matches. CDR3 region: CASGSRAPSGGLSYEQYF. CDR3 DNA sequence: TGTGCTAGTGGTTCCCGGGCCCCTAGCGGGGGGCTCTCCTACGAGCAGTACTTC.

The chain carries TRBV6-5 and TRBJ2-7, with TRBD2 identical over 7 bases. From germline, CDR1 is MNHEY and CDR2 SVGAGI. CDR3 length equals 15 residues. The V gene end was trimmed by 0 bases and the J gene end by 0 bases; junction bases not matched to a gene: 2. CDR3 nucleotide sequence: TGTGCCAGCAGTTACTCGGGGGGGACCTCCTACGAGCAGTACTTC. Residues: CASSYSGGTSYEQYF.

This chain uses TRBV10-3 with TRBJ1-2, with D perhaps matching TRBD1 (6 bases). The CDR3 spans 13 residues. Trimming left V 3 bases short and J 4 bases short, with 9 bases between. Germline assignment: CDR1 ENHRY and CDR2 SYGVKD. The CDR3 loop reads CAISEWDIYGYTF. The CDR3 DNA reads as TGTGCCATCAGTGAATGGGACATCTATGGCTACACCTTC.

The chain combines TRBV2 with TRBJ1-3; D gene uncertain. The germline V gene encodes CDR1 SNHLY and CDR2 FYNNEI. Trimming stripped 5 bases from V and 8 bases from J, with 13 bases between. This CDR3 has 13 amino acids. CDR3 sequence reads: CASSSVGGDTIYF. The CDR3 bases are TGTGCCAGCAGTAGTGTTGGCGGAGACACCATATATTTT.

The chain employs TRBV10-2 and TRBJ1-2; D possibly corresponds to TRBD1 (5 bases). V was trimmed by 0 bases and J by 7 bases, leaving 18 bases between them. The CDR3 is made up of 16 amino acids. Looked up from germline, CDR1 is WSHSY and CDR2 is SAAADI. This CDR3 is CASSESTAGAGRGYTF. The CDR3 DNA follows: TGCGCCAGCAGTGAGTCGACGGCTGGGGCTGGTCGTGGCTACACCTTC.

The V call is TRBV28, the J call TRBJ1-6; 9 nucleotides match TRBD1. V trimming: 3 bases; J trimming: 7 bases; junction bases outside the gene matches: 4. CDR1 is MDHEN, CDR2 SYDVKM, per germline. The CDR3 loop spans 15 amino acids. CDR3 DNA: TGTGCCAGCAGTTTGGCGGACAGGGGAAATTCACCCCTCCACTTT. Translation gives CASSLADRGNSPLHF.

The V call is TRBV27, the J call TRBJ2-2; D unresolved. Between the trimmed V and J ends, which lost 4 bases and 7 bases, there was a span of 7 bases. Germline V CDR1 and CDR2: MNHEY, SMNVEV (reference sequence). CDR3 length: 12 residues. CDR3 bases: TGTGCCAGCAGTTCGTTGTTCGGGGAGCTGTTTTTT. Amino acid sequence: CASSSLFGELFF.

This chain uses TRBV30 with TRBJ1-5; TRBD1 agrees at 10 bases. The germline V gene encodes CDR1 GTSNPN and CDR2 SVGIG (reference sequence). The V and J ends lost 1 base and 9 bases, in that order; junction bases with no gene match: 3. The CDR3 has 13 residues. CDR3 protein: CAWSGDRGGPQHF. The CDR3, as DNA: TGTGCCTGGAGTGGGGACAGGGGAGGGCCCCAGCATTTT.

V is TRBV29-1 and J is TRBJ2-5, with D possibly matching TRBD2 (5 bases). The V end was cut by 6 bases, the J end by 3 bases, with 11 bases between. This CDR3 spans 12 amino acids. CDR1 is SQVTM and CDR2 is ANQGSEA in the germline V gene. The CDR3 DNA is TGCAGCGTCCCCAAGGGAGAAGAGACCCAGTACTTC. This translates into CSVPKGEETQYF.

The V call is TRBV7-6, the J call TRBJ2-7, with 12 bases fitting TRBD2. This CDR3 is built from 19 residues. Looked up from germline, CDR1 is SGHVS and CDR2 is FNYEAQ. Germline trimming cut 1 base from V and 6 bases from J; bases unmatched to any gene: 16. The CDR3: CASSLEATSGGILEGEQYF. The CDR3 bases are TGTGCCAGCAGCTTAGAGGCGACTAGCGGGGGTATCCTAGAGGGCGAGCAGTACTTC.

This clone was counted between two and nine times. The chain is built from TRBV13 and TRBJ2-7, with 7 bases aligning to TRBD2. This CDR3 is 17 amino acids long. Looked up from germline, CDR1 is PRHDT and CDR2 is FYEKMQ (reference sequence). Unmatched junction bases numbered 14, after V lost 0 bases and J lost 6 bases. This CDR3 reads CASSLGPGWEGHSEQYF. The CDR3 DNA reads TGTGCCAGCAGCTTAGGTCCCGGGTGGGAGGGCCATAGCGAGCAGTACTTC.

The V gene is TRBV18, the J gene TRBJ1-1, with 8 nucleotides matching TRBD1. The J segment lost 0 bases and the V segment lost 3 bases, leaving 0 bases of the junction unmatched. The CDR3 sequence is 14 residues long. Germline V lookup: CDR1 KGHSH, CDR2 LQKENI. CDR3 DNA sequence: TGTGCCAGCTCACCGACAGGGGTGAACACTGAAGCTTTCTTT. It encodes CASSPTGVNTEAFF.

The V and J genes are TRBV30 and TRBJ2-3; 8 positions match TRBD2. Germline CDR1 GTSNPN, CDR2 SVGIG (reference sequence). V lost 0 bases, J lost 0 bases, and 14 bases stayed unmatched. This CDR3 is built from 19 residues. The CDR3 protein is CAWSVQPRLAGLSTDTQYF. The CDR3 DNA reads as TGTGCCTGGAGTGTACAACCCAGGCTAGCGGGTCTTAGCACAGATACGCAGTATTTT.

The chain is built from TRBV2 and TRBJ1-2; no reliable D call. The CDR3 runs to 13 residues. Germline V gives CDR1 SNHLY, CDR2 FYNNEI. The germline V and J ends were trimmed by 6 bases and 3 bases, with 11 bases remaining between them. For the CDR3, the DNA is TGTGCCAGCAGCACCGGGGAGGACTATGGCTACACCTTC. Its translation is CASSTGEDYGYTF.

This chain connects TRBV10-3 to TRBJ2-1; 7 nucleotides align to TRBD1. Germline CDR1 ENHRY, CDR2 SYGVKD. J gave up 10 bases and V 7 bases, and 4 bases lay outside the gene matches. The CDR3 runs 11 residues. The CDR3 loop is CAITSDREQFF. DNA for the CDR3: TGTGCCATCACTTCGGACAGGGAGCAGTTCTTC.

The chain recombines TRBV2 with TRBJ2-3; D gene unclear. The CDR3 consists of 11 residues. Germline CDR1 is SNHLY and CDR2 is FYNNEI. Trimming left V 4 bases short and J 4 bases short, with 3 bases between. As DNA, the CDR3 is TGTGCCAGCAGTGCGTCAGATACGCAGTATTTT. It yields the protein CASSASDTQYF. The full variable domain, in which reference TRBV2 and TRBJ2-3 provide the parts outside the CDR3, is EPEVTQTPSHQVTQMGQEVILRCVPISNHLYFYWYRQILGQKVEFLVSFYNNEISEKSEIFDDQFSVERPDGSNFTLKIRSTKLEDSAMYFCASSASDTQYFGPGTRLTVL.